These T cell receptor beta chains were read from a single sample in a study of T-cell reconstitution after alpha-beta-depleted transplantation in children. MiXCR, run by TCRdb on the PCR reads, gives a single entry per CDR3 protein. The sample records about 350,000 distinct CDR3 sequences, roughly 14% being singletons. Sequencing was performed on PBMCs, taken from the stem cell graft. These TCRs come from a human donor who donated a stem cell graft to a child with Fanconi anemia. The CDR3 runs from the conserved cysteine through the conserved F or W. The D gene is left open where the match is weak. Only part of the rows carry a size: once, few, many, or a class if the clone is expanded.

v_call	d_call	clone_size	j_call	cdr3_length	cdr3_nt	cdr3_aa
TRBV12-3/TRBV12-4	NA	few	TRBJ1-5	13	TGTGCCAGCAGTTTGGAGGGTAGTCAGCCCCAGCATTTT	CASSLEGSQPQHF
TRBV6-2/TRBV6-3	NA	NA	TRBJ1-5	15	TGTGCCAGCAAAGGCCCCGGTTGGAGCAATCAGCCCCAGCATTTT	CASKGPGWSNQPQHF
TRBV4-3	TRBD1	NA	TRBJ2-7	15	TGCGCCAGCAGCCAAGATCCAGGGGGCTACTACGAGCAGTACTTC	CASSQDPGGYYEQYF
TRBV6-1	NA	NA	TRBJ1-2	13	TGTGCCAGCAGCCGGGGTGTTACCTATGGCTACACCTTC	CASSRGVTYGYTF
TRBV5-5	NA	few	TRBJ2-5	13	TGTGCCAGCAGCTTTTTTGGGGGGGAGACCCAGTACTTC	CASSFFGGETQYF
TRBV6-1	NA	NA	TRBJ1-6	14	TGTGCCAGCAGTGTCCCGACGGTGGATTCACCCCTCCACTTT	CASSVPTVDSPLHF
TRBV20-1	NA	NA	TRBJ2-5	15	TGCAGTGCTCCGGATGGGGGCGGAGTTATAGAGACCCAGTACTTC	CSAPDGGGVIETQYF
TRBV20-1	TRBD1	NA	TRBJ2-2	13	TGCAGTGCTTGGGACAGCAGCACCGGGGAGCTGTTTTTT	CSAWDSSTGELFF
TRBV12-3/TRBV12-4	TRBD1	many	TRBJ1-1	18	TGTGCCAGCAGCCTAGGACAGGGGCGAAAATCGGGGCACACTGAAGCTTTCTTT	CASSLGQGRKSGHTEAFF
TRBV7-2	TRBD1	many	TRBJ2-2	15	TGTGCCAGCGGCCCAGGACAGGCGAACACCGGGGAGCTGTTTTTT	CASGPGQANTGELFF
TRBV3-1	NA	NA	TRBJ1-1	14	TGTGCCAGCAGCCATTATGGTTTGGAGGGAGAAGCTTTCTTT	CASSHYGLEGEAFF
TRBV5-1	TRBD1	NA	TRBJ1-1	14	TGCGCCAGCACCATAATGGACAGGGGGACTGAAGCTTTCTTT	CASTIMDRGTEAFF
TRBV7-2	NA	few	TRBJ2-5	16	TGTGCCAGCAGCTTAGTTGGCAACCCAATCCAAGAGACCCAGTACTTC	CASSLVGNPIQETQYF
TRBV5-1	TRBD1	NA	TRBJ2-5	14	TGCGCCAGCAGTCCGGACAGGCCACTAAGGTCCCAGTACTTC	CASSPDRPLRSQYF
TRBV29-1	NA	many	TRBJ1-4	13	TGCAGCGTTGAGGAGACAATCGGAGAAAAACTGTTTTTT	CSVEETIGEKLFF
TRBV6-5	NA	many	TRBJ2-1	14	TGTGCCAGCAGTTACTCGAACAGGCCAAATGAGCAGTTCTTC	CASSYSNRPNEQFF
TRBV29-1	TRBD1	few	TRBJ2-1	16	TGCAGCGGTGCCGATTTAGGGGACAGGTCCCAAAATGAGCAGTTCTTC	CSGADLGDRSQNEQFF
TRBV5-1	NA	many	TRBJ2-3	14	TGCGCCAGCAGCTTGATGGGGGCTACAGATACGCAGTATTTT	CASSLMGATDTQYF
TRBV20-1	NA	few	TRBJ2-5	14	TGCAGTGCTAGACCATTAGGGCAGTCAGAGACCCAGTACTTC	CSARPLGQSETQYF
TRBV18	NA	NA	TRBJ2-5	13	TGTGCCAGCTCACGGGACGTCGGAGAGACCCAGTACTTC	CASSRDVGETQYF
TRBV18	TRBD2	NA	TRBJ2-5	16	TGTGCCAGCTCACCTCCGTCCAGCGGGGTGGTTGAGACCCAGTACTTC	CASSPPSSGVVETQYF
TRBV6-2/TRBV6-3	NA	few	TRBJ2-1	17	TGTGCCAGCAGTCAAATTCTCCAAGGGGCTCGGGGGCGTGAGCAGTTCTTC	CASSQILQGARGREQFF
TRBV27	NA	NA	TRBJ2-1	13	TGTGCCAGCAGTCCCCTGGGTCCTGGTGAGCAGTTCTTC	CASSPLGPGEQFF
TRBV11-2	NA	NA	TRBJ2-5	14	TGTGCCAGCAGCGCACGAGGGGGGAGCGAGACCCAGTACTTC	CASSARGGSETQYF
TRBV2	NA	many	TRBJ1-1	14	TGTGCCAGCAGCCTTCAGCCCCTGGGCACTGAAGCTTTCTTT	CASSLQPLGTEAFF
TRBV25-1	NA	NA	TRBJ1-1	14	TGTGCCAGCAGGGCGTTCGGGGTGAACACTGAAGCTTTCTTT	CASRAFGVNTEAFF
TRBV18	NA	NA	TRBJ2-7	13	TGTGCCAGCTCACCAGAGCAAGGGTCCGAGCAGTACTTC	CASSPEQGSEQYF
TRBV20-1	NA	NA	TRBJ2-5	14	TGCAGTGCTAGAGACGGGGGACCCATGTTTACCCAGTACTTC	CSARDGGPMFTQYF
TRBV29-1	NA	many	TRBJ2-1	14	TGCAGCGTTGGTATCGGACAGATAGGCGATGAGCAGTTCTTC	CSVGIGQIGDEQFF